The 4 T cell receptor beta chains below come from one sample, sequenced in a study of Ad26.COV2.S vaccination and SARS-CoV-2 variants (dated by TCRdb to the early 2020s). In the paper's terms, the treatment or condition label means: some 20 received Ad26.COV2.S at low or high dose, single or two shots; several received placebo; per-sample allocation not given. Repertoires of vaccine and placebo recipients were sequenced from samples collected on day 63 after the first injection. Library preparation used the immunoSEQ multiplex PCR assay. TCRdb retrieved this table from immuneACCESS and kept in-frame rearrangements only. Not all clones are present; in checked studies, unresolved V genes account for under half, and no reason is known for the remainder. The sample table holds around 310,000 clones, of which about nine tenths were seen once. The ten largest clones capture around 5% of the sample. Sample: peripheral blood, taken in a trial of Ad26.COV2.S vaccine versus placebo. These TCRs come from a person aged 18-65 years who received the Ad26.COV2.S COVID-19 vaccine or a placebo.

The rearrangement joins TRBV5-1 to TRBJ1-5; possible D gene TRBD1, 5 bases. CDR1 and CDR2 (germline): SGHRS, YFSETQ. V lost 5 bases, J lost 6 bases, and 9 bases lay in between. The CDR3 runs to 12 residues. CDR3 protein: CASRAGGQPQHF. The CDR3 DNA reads as TGCGCCAGCAGGGCGGGGGGTCAGCCCCAGCATTTT.

The CDR3 reads CAISERASGGLGNEQFF. CDR3 DNA sequence: TGTGCCATCAGTGAGAGGGCTAGCGGGGGGTTAGGGAATGAGCAGTTCTTC. The rearrangement links TRBV10-3 to TRBJ2-1, with 11 nucleotides matching TRBD2. The V gene's germline CDR1 is ENHRY and CDR2 SYGVKD. V gave up 2 bases and J gave up 7 bases; unmatched junction bases: 10. CDR3 length: 17 residues.

A remark on this clone: This same CDR3 is encoded by further DNA sequences in the sample. This rearrangement joins TRBV7-3 to TRBJ2-3, with 7 positions matching TRBD2. The CDR3 contains 14 residues. Germline V gene sequence: CDR1 SGHTA, CDR2 FQGTGA. Germline trimming cut 2 bases from V and 1 base from J; bases unmatched to any gene: 0. For the CDR3, the DNA is TGTGCCAGCAGCTTAGCGGGAGGCACAGATACGCAGTATTTT. Translating it yields CASSLAGGTDTQYF.

CDR3 DNA sequence: TGTGCCAGCAGCTTAGCACTCGACACCACAACTAATGAAAAACTGTTTTTT. It translates to CASSLALDTTTNEKLFF. The gene calls are TRBV11-3 and TRBJ1-4; no definite D call. Germline loops: CDR1 SGHNT, CDR2 YENEEA. V lost 1 base and J lost 0, with 12 bases in between. This CDR3 spans 17 amino acids. Variable domain in full (rest from reference TRBV11-3 and TRBJ1-4): EAGVVQSPRYKIIEKKQPVAFWCNPISGHNTLYWYLQNLGQGPELLIRYENEEAVDDSQLPKDRFSAERLKGVDSTLKIQPAELGDSAVYLCASSLALDTTTNEKLFFGSGTQLSVL.